The TCR beta chain under discussion was sequenced for a study of monozygotic twins with inflammatory bowel disease. Study conclusions and caveats: IBD patients shared fewer clonotypes with others than healthy twins, especially with disease activity.

Germline CDR1 reads DFQATT; CDR2 reads SNEGSKA (reference sequence). The CDR3 extends over 14 amino acids. The authors made each sample's cDNA in eight separate reactions. TCRdb reprocessed the 5' RACE reads, keeping one entry per CDR3 protein, no DNA. The sample yields approximately 150,000 distinct CDR3 sequences, of which the top ten take up approximately 2.5%. A remark on this clonotype: Its target is unknown.

Input material: blood. The rearrangement joins TRBV20-1 to TRBJ2-1; the TCRdb call, TRBD1, lacks DNA for checking. This TCR came from a human donor with ulcerative colitis or Crohn's disease, or a healthy co-twin of an affected twin (not recorded which). The CDR3 is CSASIRGAPIVQFF.